The clone carrying this TCR beta chain was picked up many times. The CDR3 runs 11 residues. Trimming cost V 5 bases and J 3 bases, with 3 bases left between them. TCRdb re-called the 5' RACE reads with MiXCR, one entry per CDR3 protein. The sample comprises roughly 190,000 distinct CDR3 sequences, 9.5% to 15% of which are singletons, and about 15% rests with the top ten. This entry belongs to a study of CD8 T cells in ankylosing spondylitis. The sequenced sample was blood, either unsorted or a sorted T cell fraction (not recorded which). This rearrangement joins TRBV12-3 or TRBV12-4 to TRBJ2-3; D gene unclear. This receptor was taken from a male donor with ankylosing spondylitis or in good health (not recorded which). The CDR3 nucleotides read TGTGCCAGCAGTCCTACAGATACGCAGTATTTT. It translates to CASSPTDTQYF.